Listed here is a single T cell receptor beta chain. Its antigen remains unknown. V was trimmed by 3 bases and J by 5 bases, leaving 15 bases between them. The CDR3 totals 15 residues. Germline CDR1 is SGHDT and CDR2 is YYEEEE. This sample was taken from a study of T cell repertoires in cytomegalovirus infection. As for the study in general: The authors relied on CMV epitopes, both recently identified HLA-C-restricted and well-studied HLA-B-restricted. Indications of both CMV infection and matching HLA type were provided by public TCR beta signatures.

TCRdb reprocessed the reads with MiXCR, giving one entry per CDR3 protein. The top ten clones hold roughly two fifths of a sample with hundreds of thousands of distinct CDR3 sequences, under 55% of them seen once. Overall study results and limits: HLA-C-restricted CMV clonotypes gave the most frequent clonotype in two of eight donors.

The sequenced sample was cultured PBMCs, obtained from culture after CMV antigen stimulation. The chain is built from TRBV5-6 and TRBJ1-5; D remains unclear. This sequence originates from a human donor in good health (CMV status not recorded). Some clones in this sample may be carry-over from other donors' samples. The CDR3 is CASSSSGPPDQPQHF. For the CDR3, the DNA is TGTGCCAGCAGCTCGTCCGGGCCTCCGGATCAGCCCCAGCATTTT.